The present entry profiles one TCR beta chain with its context. What it binds is unknown. At one of its ends the junction is not consistent with the germline gene, which may arise from a read error. The data derive from a study of T cell responses to AZD1222 COVID-19 vaccine. Study in general: Pooling was applied to second doses at about 4 or about 12 weeks. Overall study results and limits: White British ancestry dominated among donors, who included more females, and clonal diversity was possibly underestimated. Unmutated variant regions are reportedly targeted by nearly half of spike-specific TCRs. None of the repertoires were sampled until the peak T cell response had passed.

The table came from immunoSEQ multiplex PCR; TCRdb's copy has only in-frame clones and leaves some out. Altogether about 170,000 clones are present, 90% to 95% being singletons, with the ten largest covering about 3.9%. The CDR3 consists of 11 residues. Germline V lookup: CDR1 MNHEY, CDR2 SVGAGI. The receptor was derived from an adult in good health. The sequencing here drew on peripheral blood, taken on day 0 of AZD1222 vaccination. The chain recombines TRBV6-5 with TRBJ2-7, with TRBD1 matching over 9 bases. CDR3 sequence: CASSSGTGTIF. CDR3 nucleotide sequence: TGTGCCAGCAGTTCAGGGACAGGGACCATCTTC.